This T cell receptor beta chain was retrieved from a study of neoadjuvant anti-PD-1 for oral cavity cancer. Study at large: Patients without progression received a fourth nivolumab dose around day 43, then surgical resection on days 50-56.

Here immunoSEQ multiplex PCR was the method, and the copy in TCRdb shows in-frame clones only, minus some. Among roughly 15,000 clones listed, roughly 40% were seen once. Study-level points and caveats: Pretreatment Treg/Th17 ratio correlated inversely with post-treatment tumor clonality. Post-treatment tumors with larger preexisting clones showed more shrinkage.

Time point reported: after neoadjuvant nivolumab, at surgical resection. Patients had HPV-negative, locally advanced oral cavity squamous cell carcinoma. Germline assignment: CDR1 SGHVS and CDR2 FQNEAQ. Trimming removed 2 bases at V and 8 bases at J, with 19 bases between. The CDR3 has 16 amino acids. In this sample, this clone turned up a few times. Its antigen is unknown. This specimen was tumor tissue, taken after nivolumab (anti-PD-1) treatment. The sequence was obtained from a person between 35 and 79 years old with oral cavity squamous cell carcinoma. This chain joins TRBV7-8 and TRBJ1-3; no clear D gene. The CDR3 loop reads CASSLMAPGSGDTIYF. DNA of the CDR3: TGTGCCAGCAGCTTAATGGCCCCCGGCTCCGGAGACACCATATATTTT.